The T cell receptor beta chain under discussion was sequenced for a study of OX40 agonist ivuxolimab in advanced cancers. Study-wide background: Three individuals attained partial responses, comprising one hepatocellular carcinoma case and two cutaneous melanoma cases.

Sequencing was performed with immunoSEQ multiplex PCR; in TCRdb, only in-frame clones are kept and a portion is missing. The data show around 95,000 clones, around 93% seen once. The V gene lost 0 bases and the J gene lost 6 bases, with 7 bases spanning the gap. Germline V lookup: CDR1 SGHNT, CDR2 YYREEE (reference sequence). The CDR3 loop spans 13 amino acids. Sampling times: baseline, cycle 4 day 1, cycle 7 day 1. This clone has only one observation. This chain connects TRBV5-4 to TRBJ1-5; D ambiguous. Specimen: CD4+ or CD8+ T cells sorted from blood, collected in a trial of the OX40 agonist ivuxolimab. The sequence derives from an adult with an advanced solid tumor such as melanoma, head and neck, liver or kidney cancer. The CDR3 DNA reads TGTGCCAGCAGCTTGGCGGTTGGTCAGCCCCAGCATTTT. This encodes CASSLAVGQPQHF. Full variable domain (rest looked up from reference TRBV5-4 and TRBJ1-5): ETGVTQSPTHLIKTRGQQVTLRCSSQSGHNTVSWYQQALGQGPQFIFQYYREEENGRGNFPPRFSGLQFPNYSSELNVNALELDDSALYLCASSLAVGQPQHFGDGTRLSIL.